These 11 T cell receptor beta chains share one sample of origin, sequenced in a study of T-cell memory formation after mild COVID-19. TCRdb itself ran the 5' RACE reads through MiXCR, one entry per CDR3 protein. Here the sample spans around 500,000 distinct CDR3 sequences, about 20% being singletons. Material: PBMCs or a T cell subset sorted from them (not recorded which). Receptors originate from an adult woman who had mild COVID-19 (a few samples of this study predate the infection). Cell type and time point are not known.

This clonotype showed up many times. CDR3 region: CASSLAVDNEQFF. DNA of the CDR3: TGCGCCAGCAGCTTGGCGGTTGACAATGAGCAGTTCTTC. The chain has TRBV5-1 and TRBJ2-1, with no clear D. The CDR3 is made up of 13 amino acids. V lost 0 bases, J lost 5 bases, and 6 bases lay in between. CDR1 and CDR2 from the germline V gene are SGHRS and YFSETQ. The variable domain in full, completed from reference TRBV5-1 and TRBJ2-1, reads KAGVTQTPRYLIKTRGQQVTLSCSPISGHRSVSWYQQTPGQGLQFLFEYFSETQRNKGNFPGRFSGRQFSNSRSEMNVSTLELGDSALYLCASSLAVDNEQFFGPGTRLTVL.

The sample holds a few counts of this clonotype. This chain joins TRBV12-3 or TRBV12-4 and TRBJ2-7, with a weak D call TRBD1 (5 bases). The CDR3 sequence is 13 residues long. Trimming took off 3 bases at V and 2 bases at J, with 8 bases between the two ends. CDR3 sequence reads: CASSFDSPYEQYF. The DNA of the CDR3 is TGTGCCAGCAGTTTTGACAGTCCCTACGAGCAGTACTTC.

The gene calls are TRBV12-3 or TRBV12-4 and TRBJ2-7, with 7 nucleotides matching TRBD1. This CDR3 has 14 residues. V lost 6 bases, J lost 0 bases, and 5 bases stayed unmatched. Here the CDR3 DNA reads TGTGCCAGCAGACAGGGGTATAGCTCCTACGAGCAGTACTTC. It specifies CASRQGYSSYEQYF.

This clonotype was seen only a few times. The chain uses TRBV20-1 and TRBJ2-1; D perhaps matches TRBD1 (5 bases). The V gene lost 3 bases and the J gene lost 3 bases, with 9 bases spanning the gap. Germline V CDR1 and CDR2: DFQATT, SNEGSKA (reference sequence). CDR3 size: 13 residues. CDR3 loop: CSASETDYNEQFF. The CDR3 DNA reads as TGCAGTGCTAGTGAGACAGACTACAATGAGCAGTTCTTC.

This chain links TRBV3-1 with TRBJ2-5, with D tentatively TRBD1 (5 bases). The germline V gene encodes CDR1 LGHDT and CDR2 YNNKEL (reference sequence). CDR3 length equals 15 residues. Trimming cost V 0 bases and J 6 bases, with 14 bases left between them. The CDR3 spells CASSQEKGWGQTQYF. CDR3 nucleotides: TGTGCCAGCAGCCAAGAAAAAGGGTGGGGCCAGACCCAGTACTTC.

V is TRBV12-3 or TRBV12-4 and J is TRBJ2-1; the match to TRBD2 covers 11 bases. The CDR3 runs to 15 residues. J lost 7 bases, V lost 6 bases, and 8 bases had no gene match. CDR3 in amino acids: CASRGGLAERNEQFF. Here the CDR3 DNA reads TGTGCCAGCAGGGGGGGACTAGCGGAGCGGAATGAGCAGTTCTTC.

In its sample, this clonotype was seen a few times. The chain couples TRBV20-1 to TRBJ2-5; D ambiguous. The CDR3 length is 15 residues. CDR1 is DFQATT, CDR2 SNEGSKA, per germline (reference sequence). Trimming took off 0 bases at V and 3 bases at J, with 14 bases between the two ends. The DNA of the CDR3 is TGCAGTGCTAGAGATCTGAGGCAGGCCGAAGAGACCCAGTACTTC. Protein sequence: CSARDLRQAEETQYF.

This clonotype has a handful of counts. A read error may produce the germline difference seen at one junction end. The rearrangement links TRBV20-1 to TRBJ2-1; TRBD2 matches at 12 bases. This CDR3 comprises 13 residues. Germline loops: CDR1 DFQATT, CDR2 SNEGSKA (reference sequence). The CDR3 here is CSALLKLAGGFVF. CDR3 coding DNA: TGCAGTGCTCTACTCAAACTAGCGGGGGGTTTTGTCTTC.

The table lists this clonotype with many counts. V is TRBV7-2 and J is TRBJ2-7; 11 nucleotides agree with TRBD1. The germline gives CDR1 SGHTA, CDR2 FQGNSA. The CDR3 runs to 18 residues. After removal of 6 bases from V and 7 bases from J, the junction contained 20 bases not matched to a gene. CDR3 coding DNA: TGTGCCAGCAGTCATACGGACAGGGGGCCCCCTACCCTACGAGAGCAGTACTTC. Residues: CASSHTDRGPPTLREQYF.

The table lists this clonotype with many counts. The junction departs from the called germline gene at one end, perhaps through a read error. This chain links TRBV12-3 or TRBV12-4 with TRBJ2-5; 9 bases fit TRBD2. The CDR3 is 16 residues long. The CDR3 DNA follows: TGTGCCAGCAGTATAGCGGGGGACTCTATCCGGGAGACCCAGTACTTC. As protein: CASSIAGDSIRETQYF.

The chain is built from TRBV6-5 and TRBJ2-3; D gene uncertain. V was trimmed by 0 bases and J by 4 bases, leaving 14 bases between them. Germline CDR1 is MNHEY and CDR2 is SVGAGI. The CDR3 consists of 16 residues. As DNA, the CDR3 is TGTGCCAGCAGTTACTCCTCGGGTACAAGGGCAGATACGCAGTATTTT. Protein sequence: CASSYSSGTRADTQYF.